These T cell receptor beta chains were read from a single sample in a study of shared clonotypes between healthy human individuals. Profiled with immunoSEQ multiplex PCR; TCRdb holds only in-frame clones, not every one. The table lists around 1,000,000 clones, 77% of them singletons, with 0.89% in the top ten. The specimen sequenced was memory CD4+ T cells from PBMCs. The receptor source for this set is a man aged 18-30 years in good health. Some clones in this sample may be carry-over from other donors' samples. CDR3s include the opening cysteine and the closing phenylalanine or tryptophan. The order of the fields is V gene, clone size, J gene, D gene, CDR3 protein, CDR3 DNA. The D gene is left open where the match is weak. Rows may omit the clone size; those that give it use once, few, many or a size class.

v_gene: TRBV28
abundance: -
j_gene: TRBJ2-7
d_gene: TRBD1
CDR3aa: CASTLGGTGDHEQYF
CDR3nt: TGTGCCAGCACCCTAGGCGGGACAGGGGACCACGAGCAGTACTTC

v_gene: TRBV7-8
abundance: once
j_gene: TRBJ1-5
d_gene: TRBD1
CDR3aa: CASSKQGPTVNQPQHF
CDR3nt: TGTGCCAGCAGCAAACAGGGGCCTACCGTCAATCAGCCCCAGCATTTT

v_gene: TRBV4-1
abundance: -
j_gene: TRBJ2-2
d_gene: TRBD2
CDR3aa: CASSRTSVNTGELFF
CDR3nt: TGCGCCAGCAGCCGCACTAGCGTCAACACCGGGGAGCTGTTTTTT

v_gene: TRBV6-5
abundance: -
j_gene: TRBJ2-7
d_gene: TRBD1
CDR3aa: CASSLRDSPYEQYF
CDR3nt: TGTGCCAGCAGTCTCCGGGACAGCCCCTACGAGCAGTACTTC

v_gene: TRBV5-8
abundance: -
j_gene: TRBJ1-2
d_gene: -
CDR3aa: CASSLSHRMNYGYTF
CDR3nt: TGTGCCAGCAGCTTGTCTCACAGGATGAACTATGGCTACACCTTC

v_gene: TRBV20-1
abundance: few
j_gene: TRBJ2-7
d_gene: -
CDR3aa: CSARPDTEQYF
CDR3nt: TGCAGTGCTAGACCCGACACCGAGCAGTACTTC

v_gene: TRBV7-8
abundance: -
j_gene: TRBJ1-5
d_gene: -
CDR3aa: CASSLAGGQPQHF
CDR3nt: TGTGCCAGCAGCTTAGCGGGGGGGCAGCCCCAGCATTTT

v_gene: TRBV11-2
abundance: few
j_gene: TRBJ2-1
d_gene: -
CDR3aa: CASGLESRNEQFF
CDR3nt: TGTGCCAGCGGTCTAGAGTCCAGGAATGAGCAGTTCTTC

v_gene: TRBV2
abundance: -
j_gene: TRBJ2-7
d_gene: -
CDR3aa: CASSEFTGLAGYEQYF
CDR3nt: TGTGCCAGCAGTGAATTCACGGGACTGGCGGGCTACGAGCAGTACTTC

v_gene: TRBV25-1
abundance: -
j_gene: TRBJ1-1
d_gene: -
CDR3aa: CASSDQERGMGTEAFF
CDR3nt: TGTGCCAGCAGTGATCAAGAGAGGGGGATGGGCACTGAAGCTTTCTTT

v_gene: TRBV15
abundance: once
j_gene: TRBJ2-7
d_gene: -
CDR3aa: CATSRDRTASSYEQYF
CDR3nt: TGTGCCACCAGCAGAGATCGAACCGCCTCGTCCTACGAGCAGTACTTC

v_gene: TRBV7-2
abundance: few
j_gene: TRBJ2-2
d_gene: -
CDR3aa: CASSASTLSGELFF
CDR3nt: TGTGCCAGCAGCGCCTCGACTCTATCCGGGGAGCTGTTTTTT

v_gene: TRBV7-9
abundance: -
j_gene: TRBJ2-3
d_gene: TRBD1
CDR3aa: CASSWTGPEDTQYF
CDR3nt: TGTGCCAGCAGCTGGACAGGACCCGAGGATACGCAGTATTTT

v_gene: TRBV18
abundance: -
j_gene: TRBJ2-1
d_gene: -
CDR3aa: CASSPSQGNFHEQFF
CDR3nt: TGTGCCAGCTCACCGAGCCAGGGTAACTTTCATGAGCAGTTCTTC

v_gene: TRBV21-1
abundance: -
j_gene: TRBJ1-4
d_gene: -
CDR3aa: CATSGGSNEKLFF
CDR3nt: TGTGCCACCTCCGGAGGGAGTAATGAAAAACTGTTTTTT

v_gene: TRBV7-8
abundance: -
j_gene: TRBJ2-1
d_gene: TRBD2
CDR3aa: CASSGHSGRVPNEQFF
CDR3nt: TGTGCCAGCAGCGGACATAGCGGGAGGGTCCCCAATGAGCAGTTCTTC

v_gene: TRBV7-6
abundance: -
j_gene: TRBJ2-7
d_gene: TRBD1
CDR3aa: CASSVGQGSYEQYF
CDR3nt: TGTGCCAGCAGCGTAGGACAGGGGTCCTACGAGCAGTACTTC

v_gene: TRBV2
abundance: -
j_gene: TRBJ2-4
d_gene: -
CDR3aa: CASSAEGRAKNIQYF
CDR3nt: TGTGCCAGCAGTGCAGAAGGGAGGGCCAAAAACATTCAGTACTTC

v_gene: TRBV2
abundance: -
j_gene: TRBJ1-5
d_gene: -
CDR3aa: CASSRQTSNQPQHF
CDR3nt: TGTGCCAGCAGTAGACAGACTAGCAATCAGCCCCAGCATTTT

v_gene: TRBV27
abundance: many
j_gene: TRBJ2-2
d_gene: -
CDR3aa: CASSLWQGTGELFF
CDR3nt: TGTGCCAGCAGTTTGTGGCAGGGCACCGGGGAGCTGTTTTTT

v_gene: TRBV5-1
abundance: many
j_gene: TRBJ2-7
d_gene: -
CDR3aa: CASSLPSEQAISYEQYF
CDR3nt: TGCGCCAGCAGCTTGCCCAGCGAGCAGGCAATCTCCTACGAGCAGTACTTC

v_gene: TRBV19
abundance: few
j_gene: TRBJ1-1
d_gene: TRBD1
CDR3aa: CASTRQGTMNTEAFF
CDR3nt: TGTGCCAGTACTCGACAGGGGACGATGAACACTGAAGCTTTCTTT

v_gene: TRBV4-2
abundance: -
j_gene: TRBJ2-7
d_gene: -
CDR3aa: CASSQNPGPYYEQYF
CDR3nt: TGTGCCAGCAGCCAGAATCCGGGACCTTACTACGAGCAGTACTTC

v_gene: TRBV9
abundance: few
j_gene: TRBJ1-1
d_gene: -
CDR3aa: CASSVDPNPHTEAFF
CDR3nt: TGTGCCAGCAGCGTAGACCCTAACCCCCACACTGAAGCTTTCTTT

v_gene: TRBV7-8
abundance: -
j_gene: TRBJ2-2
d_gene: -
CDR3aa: CASSTDRWAGELFF
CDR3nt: TGTGCCAGCAGCACCGACAGGTGGGCCGGGGAGCTGTTTTTT

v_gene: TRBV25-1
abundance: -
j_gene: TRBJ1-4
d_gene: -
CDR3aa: CASSDRGAGEKLFF
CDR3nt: TGTGCCAGCAGTGACAGGGGCGCAGGAGAAAAACTGTTTTTT

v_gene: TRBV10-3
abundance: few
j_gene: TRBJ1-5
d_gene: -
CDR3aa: CATKLRGDSNQPQHF
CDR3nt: TGTGCCACCAAACTTAGGGGAGATAGCAATCAGCCCCAGCATTTT

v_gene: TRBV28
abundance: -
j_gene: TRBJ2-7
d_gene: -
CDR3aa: CASSDTSPYEQYF
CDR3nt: TGTGCCAGCAGTGATACCTCCCCGTACGAGCAGTACTTC

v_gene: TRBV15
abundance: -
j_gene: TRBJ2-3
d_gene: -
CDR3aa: CATSTLDADTQYF
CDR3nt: TGTGCCACCAGCACCTTGGACGCAGATACGCAGTATTTT

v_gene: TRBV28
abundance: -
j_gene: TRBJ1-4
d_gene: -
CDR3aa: CASSPSPPGKLFF
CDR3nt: TGTGCCAGCAGCCCTTCACCCCCTGGTAAACTGTTTTTT

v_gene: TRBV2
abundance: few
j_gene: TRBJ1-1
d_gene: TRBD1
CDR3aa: CASRGNRGRTEAFF
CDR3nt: TGTGCCAGCAGAGGGAACAGGGGGCGGACTGAAGCTTTCTTT

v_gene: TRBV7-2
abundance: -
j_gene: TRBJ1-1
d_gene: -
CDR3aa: CASSLRMNTEAFF
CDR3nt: TGTGCCAGCAGCTTAAGAATGAACACTGAAGCTTTCTTT

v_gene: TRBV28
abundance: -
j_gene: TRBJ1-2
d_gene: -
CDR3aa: CASSGVASNYGYTF
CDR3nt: TGTGCCAGCAGTGGGGTAGCCTCTAACTATGGCTACACCTTC

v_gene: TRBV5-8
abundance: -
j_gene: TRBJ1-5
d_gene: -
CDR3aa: CASSLGTASHQPQHF
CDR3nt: TGTGCCAGCAGCTTAGGGACCGCCTCCCATCAGCCCCAGCATTTT

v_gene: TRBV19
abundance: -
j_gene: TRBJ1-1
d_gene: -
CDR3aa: CARKNGRGSGKTNTEAFF
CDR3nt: TGTGCCAGAAAAAATGGGCGGGGGTCAGGTAAAACGAACACTGAAGCTTTCTTT

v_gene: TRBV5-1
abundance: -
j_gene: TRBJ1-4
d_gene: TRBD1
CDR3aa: CASSPWTGSEKLFF
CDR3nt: TGCGCCAGCAGCCCGTGGACAGGGAGTGAAAAACTGTTTTTT

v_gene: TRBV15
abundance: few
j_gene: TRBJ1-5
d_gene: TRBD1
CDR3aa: CATSRGFQDRDLRPQHF
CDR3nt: TGTGCCACCAGCAGAGGCTTTCAGGACAGGGACCTACGGCCCCAGCATTTT

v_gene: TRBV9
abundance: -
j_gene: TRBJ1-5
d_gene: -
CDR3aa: CASSATGYSNQPQHF
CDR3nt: TGTGCCAGCAGCGCTACAGGGTATAGCAATCAGCCCCAGCATTTT

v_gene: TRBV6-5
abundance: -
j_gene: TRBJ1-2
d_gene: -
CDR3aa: CASSYSRGSGYTF
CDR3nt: TGTGCCAGCAGTTACTCGAGGGGTAGCGGCTACACCTTC

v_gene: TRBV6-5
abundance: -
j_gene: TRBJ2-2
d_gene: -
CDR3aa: CASSGGWLGAGELFF
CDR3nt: TGTGCCAGCAGCGGCGGATGGCTAGGCGCCGGGGAGCTGTTTTTT

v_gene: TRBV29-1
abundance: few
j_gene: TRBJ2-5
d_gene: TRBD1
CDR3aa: CSVGQGGRGTQYF
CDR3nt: TGCAGCGTTGGACAGGGGGGACGTGGGACCCAGTACTTC

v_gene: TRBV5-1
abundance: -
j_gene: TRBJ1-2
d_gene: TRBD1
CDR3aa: CASSLDSGGRYGYTF
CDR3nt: TGCGCCAGCAGCTTGGATTCAGGGGGTCGCTATGGCTACACCTTC

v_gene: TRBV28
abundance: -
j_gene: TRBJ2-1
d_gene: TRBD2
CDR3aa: CASSLSAGVEQFF
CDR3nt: TGTGCCAGCAGTTTATCGGCGGGAGTGGAGCAGTTCTTC

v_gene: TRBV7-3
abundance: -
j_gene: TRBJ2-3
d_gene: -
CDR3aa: CASSPGTGTDTQYF
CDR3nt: TGTGCCAGCAGCCCCGGCACGGGCACAGATACGCAGTATTTT

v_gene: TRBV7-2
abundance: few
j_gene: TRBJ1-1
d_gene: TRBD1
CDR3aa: CASSLRDRRAEAFF
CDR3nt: TGTGCCAGCAGCCTAAGGGACAGGCGGGCTGAAGCTTTCTTT